The TCR beta chain under discussion was sequenced for a study of cytomegalovirus exposure and HLA in healthy donors (dated by TCRdb to 2017 to 2019). In terms of the full investigation: A later analysis indicated that the 110 or so validation repertoires were generated on the platform also employed for the 670 or so repertoires of the first cohort. The aim of the study was to test whether cataloging public T cell receptors could identify signatures of past pathogen exposure. To predict cytomegalovirus infection status, the study brought together high-throughput TCR immunosequencing, statistical association of individual TCRs with disease status, and machine learning. A separate validation cohort of some 130 different subjects was used in addition to the roughly 700-subject first cohort. Broader findings and caveats from the paper: Most TCR sequences were observed very rarely across donors, whereas some public TCRs were present in many individuals. A later analysis lacked HLA typing for the validation cohort, so it scored co-occurrence in that cohort across all 110 or so repertoires. The study gave a list of 150 to 200 TCR beta chains associated with cytomegalovirus. Of the cluster scores, 85% to 95% were above 0 in a later analysis, which found that TCRs clustered in the first cohort also tended to co-occur in the 95 to 150 validation repertoires. In vitro tests confirmed that three of the cytomegalovirus-associated TCR beta chains recognize cytomegalovirus antigens. It was suggested by the authors that the approach could potentially be generalized to other disease states and immunological phenotypes. The classifier was reported to diagnose cytomegalovirus status with high specificity and sensitivity in both the original cohort and the validation cohort.

Separate from the approximately 700-subject first cohort, the validation cohort of around 130 subjects was the group to which the donors belonged. The CDR3, cysteine through phenylalanine, is 15 amino acids long. Of all the DNA, just the CDR3 is kept, 45 bases in frame from base 1. CDR1 MDHEN and CDR2 SYDVKM were looked up in the germline V gene. V sheds 2 bases and J sheds 5 bases, leaving 15 bases between their ends. Library creation used the immunoSEQ multiplex PCR assay. In the paper's pipeline: A statistical classification framework was developed to diagnose cytomegalovirus status using the catalog of TCR beta chain sequences. This is the immuneACCESS table as TCRdb keeps it, with only in-frame sequences that have V and J called. A part of the clones is gone; compared with another copy, unresolved V genes explain less than half, and the rest is unexplained. V and J calls and clone size are given by that table; D and trimming were obtained from the DNA. This sample lists about 56,000 clones; around 93% were detected once. The leading ten clones occupy more than 1.5% of the sample.

For this clone: The antigen this receptor binds is unknown. No much larger clonotype is one base removed from it; base qualities were not supplied.

Sample: PBMCs. The receptor was derived from a woman aged 18-29 years in good health and CMV-seropositive. Rearrangement joined TRBV28 to TRBJ2-5; TRBD2 is perhaps the D gene, given 6 matching bases. At the DNA level, the sequence is TGTGCCAGCAGTTTAGTACGCAGGGCGGGGGAGACCCAGTACTTC. Its translation reads: CASSLVRRAGETQYF.